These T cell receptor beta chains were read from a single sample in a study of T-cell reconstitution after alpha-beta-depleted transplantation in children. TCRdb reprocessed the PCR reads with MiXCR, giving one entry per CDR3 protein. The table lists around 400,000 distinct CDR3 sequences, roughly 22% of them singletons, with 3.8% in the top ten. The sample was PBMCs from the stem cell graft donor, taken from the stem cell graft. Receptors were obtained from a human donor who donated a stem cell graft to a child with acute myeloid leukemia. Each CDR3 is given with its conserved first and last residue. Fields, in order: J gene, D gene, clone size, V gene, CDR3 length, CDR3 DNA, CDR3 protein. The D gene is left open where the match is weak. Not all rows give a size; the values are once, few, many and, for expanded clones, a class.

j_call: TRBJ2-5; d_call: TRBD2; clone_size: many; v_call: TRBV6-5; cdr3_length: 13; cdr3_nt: TGTGCCAGCAGGGGACTAGGGAGGGAGACCCAGTACTTC; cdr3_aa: CASRGLGRETQYF
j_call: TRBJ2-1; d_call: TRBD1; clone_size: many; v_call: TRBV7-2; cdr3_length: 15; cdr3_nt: TGTGCCAGCAGCTTAGACACGCAGGGGGCGCGCGAGCAGTTCTTC; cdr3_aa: CASSLDTQGAREQFF
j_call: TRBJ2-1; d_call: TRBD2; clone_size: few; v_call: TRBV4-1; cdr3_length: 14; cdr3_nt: TGCGCCAGCAGCCAAGCGGGAGGAGAGGGTGAGCAGTTCTTC; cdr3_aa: CASSQAGGEGEQFF
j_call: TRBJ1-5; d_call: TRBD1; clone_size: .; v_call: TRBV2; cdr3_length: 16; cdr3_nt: TGTGCCAGCAGTGGCCCGCGGGACAGCAACAATCAGCCCCAGCATTTT; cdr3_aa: CASSGPRDSNNQPQHF
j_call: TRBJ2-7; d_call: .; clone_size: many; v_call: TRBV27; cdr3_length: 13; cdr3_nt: TGTGCCAGCAGTTTCGCAGGATCCTACGAGCAGTACTTC; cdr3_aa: CASSFAGSYEQYF
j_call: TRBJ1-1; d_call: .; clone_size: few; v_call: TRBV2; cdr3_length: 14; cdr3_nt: TGTGCCAGCAGGGGGACTGGATGGGAGGCTGAAGCTTTCTTT; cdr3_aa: CASRGTGWEAEAFF
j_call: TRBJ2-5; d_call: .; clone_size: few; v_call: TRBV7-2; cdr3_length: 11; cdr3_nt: TGTGCCAGCACAAATAGGGAGACCCAGTACTTC; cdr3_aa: CASTNRETQYF
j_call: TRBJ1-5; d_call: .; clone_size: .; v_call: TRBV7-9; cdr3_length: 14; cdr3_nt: TGTGCCAGCAGCTTTACCGGAGAGAATCAGCCCCAGCATTTT; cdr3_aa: CASSFTGENQPQHF
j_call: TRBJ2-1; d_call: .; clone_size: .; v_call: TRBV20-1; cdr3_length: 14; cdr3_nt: TGCAGTGCTAGAGATCATGGGGACGTAGCGAAGCAGTTCTTC; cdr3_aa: CSARDHGDVAKQFF
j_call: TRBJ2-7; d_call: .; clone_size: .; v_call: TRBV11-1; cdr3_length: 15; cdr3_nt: TGTGCCAGCAGTTTCGGCGGGACAGTGGCCGACGAGCAGTACTTC; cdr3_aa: CASSFGGTVADEQYF
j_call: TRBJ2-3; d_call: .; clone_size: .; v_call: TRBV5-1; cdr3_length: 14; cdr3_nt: TGCGCCAGCAGCGGGGACCTAAAAACAGATACGCAGTATTTT; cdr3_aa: CASSGDLKTDTQYF
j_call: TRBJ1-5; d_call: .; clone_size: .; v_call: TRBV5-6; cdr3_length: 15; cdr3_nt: TGTGCCAGCAGCTCCCAGGGTTATAGCAATCAGCCCCAGCATTTT; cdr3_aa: CASSSQGYSNQPQHF
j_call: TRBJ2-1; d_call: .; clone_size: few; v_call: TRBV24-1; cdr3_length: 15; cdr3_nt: TGTGCCACCAGTGAGGCCGGGACTCCGTACAATGAGCAGTTCTTC; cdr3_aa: CATSEAGTPYNEQFF
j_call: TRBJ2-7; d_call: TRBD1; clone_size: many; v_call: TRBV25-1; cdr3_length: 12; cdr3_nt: TGTGCCAGCTCGGGACAGATCTACGAGCAGTACTTC; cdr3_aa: CASSGQIYEQYF
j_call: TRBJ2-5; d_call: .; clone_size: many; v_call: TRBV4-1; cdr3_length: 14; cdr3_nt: TGCGCCAGCAGCCTAACCGACAGTCAAGAGACCCAGTACTTC; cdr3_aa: CASSLTDSQETQYF
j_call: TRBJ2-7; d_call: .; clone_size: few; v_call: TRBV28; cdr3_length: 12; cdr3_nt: TGTGCCAGCAGTGGGCGGAGGGACGAGCAGTACTTC; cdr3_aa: CASSGRRDEQYF
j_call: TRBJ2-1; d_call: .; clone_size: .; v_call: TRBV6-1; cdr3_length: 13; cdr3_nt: TGTGCCAGCAGCGCTGACGCTCCCAATGAGCAGTTCTTC; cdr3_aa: CASSADAPNEQFF
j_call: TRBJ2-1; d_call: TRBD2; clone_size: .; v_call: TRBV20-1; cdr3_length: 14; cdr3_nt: TGCAGTGCCAATGAAGCGGGAGGCTACAATGAGCAGTTCTTC; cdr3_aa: CSANEAGGYNEQFF
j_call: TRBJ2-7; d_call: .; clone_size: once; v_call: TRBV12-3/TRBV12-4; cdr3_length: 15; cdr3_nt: TGTGCCAGCAGACCCACCGGGACACCGACCTACGAGCAGTACTTC; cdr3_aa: CASRPTGTPTYEQYF
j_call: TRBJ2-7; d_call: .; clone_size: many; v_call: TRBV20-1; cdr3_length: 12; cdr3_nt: TGCAGTGCCAGGGGATTTGCCTACGAGCAGTACTTC; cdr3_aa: CSARGFAYEQYF
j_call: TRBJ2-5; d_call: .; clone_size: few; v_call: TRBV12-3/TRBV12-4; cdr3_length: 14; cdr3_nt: TGTGCCAGCAGTTTCGTCACCAATCAAGAGACCCAGTACTTC; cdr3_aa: CASSFVTNQETQYF
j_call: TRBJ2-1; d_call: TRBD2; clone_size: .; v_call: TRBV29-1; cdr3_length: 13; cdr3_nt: TGCAGCGTTGAGCCTAGCGGCGACAATGAGCAGTTCTTC; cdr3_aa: CSVEPSGDNEQFF
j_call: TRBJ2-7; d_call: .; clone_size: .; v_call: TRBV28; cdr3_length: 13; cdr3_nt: TGTGCCAGCAGAGAGGAGGGTAGGAACGAGCAGTACTTC; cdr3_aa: CASREEGRNEQYF
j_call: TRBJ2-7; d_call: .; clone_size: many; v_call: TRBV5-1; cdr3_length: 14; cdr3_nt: TGTGCCAGCAGTCTAGGACAAGGGGGCTACGAGCAGTACTTC; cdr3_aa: CASSLGQGGYEQYF
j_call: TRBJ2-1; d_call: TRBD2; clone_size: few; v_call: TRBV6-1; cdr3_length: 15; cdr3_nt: TGTGCCAGCACCACCGGGACTAGCTCCTACAATGAGCAGTTCTTC; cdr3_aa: CASTTGTSSYNEQFF
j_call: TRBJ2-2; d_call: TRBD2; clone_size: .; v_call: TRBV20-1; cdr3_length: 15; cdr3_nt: TGCAGTGCTCCACCTTCGGGGGGGCGACCCGGGGAGCTGTTTTTT; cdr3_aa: CSAPPSGGRPGELFF
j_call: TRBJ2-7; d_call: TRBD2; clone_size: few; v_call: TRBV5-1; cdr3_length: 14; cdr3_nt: TGCGCCAGCAGCTTGGCCGGCGGGAGGAACGAGCAGTACTTC; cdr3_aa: CASSLAGGRNEQYF
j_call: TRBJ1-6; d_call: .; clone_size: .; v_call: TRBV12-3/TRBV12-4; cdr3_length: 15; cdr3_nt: TGTGCCAGCAGTTTGGGATTCGGGGATAATTCACCCCTCCACTTT; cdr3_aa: CASSLGFGDNSPLHF